This T cell receptor (beta chain) was documented in a study of T cell changes during pregnancy in multiple sclerosis. Using immunoSEQ multiplex PCR, the repertoire was profiled, and TCRdb retains in-frame clones only, with some absent. The profile covers approximately 90,000 clones, with 80% to 95% appearing a single time and 0.8% to 0.95% taken by the ten largest. V shed 1 base, J shed 5 bases, and the junction held 3 bases outside the gene matches. CDR3 length: 15 residues. Germline V gene sequence: CDR1 SGHTA, CDR2 FQGTGA. Sequencing used peripheral blood, obtained before pregnancy. This chain joins TRBV7-3 and TRBJ2-5; TRBD2 matches at 11 bases. The TCR originated in a female donor with multiple sclerosis, enrolled in a pregnancy study. CDR3: CASSLNSGGAETQYF. CDR3 nucleotides: TGTGCCAGCAGCTTAAATAGCGGGGGGGCCGAGACCCAGTACTTC.